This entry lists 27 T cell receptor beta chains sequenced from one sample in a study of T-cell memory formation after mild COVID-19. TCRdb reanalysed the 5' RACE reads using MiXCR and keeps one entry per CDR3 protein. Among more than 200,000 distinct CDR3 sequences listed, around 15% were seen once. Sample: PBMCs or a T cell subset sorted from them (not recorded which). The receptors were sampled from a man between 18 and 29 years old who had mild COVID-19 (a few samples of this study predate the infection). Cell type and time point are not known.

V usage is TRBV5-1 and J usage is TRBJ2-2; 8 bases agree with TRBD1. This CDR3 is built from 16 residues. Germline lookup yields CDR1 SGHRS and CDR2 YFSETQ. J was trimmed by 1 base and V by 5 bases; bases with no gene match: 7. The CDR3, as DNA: TGCGCCAGCAGTTGGCTCGGGACAGGGAACACCGGGGAGCTGTTTTTT. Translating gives CASSWLGTGNTGELFF.

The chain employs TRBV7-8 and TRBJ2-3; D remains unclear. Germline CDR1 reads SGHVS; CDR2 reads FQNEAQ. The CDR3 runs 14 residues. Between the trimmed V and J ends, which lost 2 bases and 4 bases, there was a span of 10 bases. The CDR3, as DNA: TGTGCCAGCAGCTTACGTGAGCCGCCAGATACGCAGTATTTT. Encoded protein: CASSLREPPDTQYF.

The CDR3: CASSFMSDETQYF. In nucleotides, the CDR3 is TGTGCCAGCAGCTTTATGAGCGACGAGACCCAGTACTTC. J is TRBJ2-5 and V is TRBV7-2; no clear D gene. Trimming shortened V by 3 bases and J by 5 bases, and 10 bases separated the two germline ends. The length of the CDR3 is 13 residues. Germline values: CDR1 SGHTA, CDR2 FQGNSA.

The CDR3 sequence is CAIGKAGTGGDTQYF. CDR3 in DNA: TGTGCCATCGGAAAGGCCGGGACAGGGGGGGATACGCAGTATTTT. The chain uses TRBV10-3 and TRBJ2-3; 11 bases agree with TRBD1. The CDR3 extends over 15 amino acids. In germline, CDR1 is ENHRY, CDR2 SYGVKD. Trimming cost V 8 bases and J 6 bases; bases outside gene matches: 10.

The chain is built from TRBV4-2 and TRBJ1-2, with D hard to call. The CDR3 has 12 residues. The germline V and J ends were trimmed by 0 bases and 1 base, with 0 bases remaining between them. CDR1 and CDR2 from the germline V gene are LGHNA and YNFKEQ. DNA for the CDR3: TGTGCCAGCAGCCAAGATAACTATGGCTACACCTTC. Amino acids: CASSQDNYGYTF.

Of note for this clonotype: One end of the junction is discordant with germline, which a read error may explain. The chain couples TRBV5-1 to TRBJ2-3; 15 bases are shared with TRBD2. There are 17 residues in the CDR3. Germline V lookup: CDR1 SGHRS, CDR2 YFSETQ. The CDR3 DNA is TGCGCCAGCAGCTTAGGACTAGCGGGGGGGCCTACAGAGACGCAGTATTTT. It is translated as CASSLGLAGGPTETQYF.

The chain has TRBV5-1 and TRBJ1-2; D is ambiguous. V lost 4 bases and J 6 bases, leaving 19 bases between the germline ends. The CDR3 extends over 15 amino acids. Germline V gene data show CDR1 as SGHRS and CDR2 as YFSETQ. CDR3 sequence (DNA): TGCGCCAGCAGCCGGCAATCCGACGCCCGAGATGGCTACACCTTC. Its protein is CASSRQSDARDGYTF. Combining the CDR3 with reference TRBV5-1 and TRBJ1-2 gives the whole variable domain KAGVTQTPRYLIKTRGQQVTLSCSPISGHRSVSWYQQTPGQGLQFLFEYFSETQRNKGNFPGRFSGRQFSNSRSEMNVSTLELGDSALYLCASSRQSDARDGYTFGSGTRLTVV.

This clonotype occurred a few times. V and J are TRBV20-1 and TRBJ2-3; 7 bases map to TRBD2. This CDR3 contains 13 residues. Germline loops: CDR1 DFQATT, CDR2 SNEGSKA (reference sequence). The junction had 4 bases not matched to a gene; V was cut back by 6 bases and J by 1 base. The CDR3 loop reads CSAPTSGTDTQYF. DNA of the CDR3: TGCAGTGCCCCCACTAGCGGCACAGATACGCAGTATTTT.

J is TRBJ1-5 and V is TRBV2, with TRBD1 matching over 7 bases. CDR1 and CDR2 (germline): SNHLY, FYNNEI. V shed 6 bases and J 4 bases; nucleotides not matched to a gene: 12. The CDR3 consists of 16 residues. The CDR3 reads CASRGTVFNGNQPQHF. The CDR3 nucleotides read TGTGCCAGCAGGGGGACAGTTTTTAATGGGAATCAGCCCCAGCATTTT.

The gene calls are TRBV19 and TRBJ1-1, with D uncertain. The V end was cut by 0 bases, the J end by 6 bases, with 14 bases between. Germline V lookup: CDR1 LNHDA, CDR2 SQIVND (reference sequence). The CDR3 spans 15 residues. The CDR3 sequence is CASSIEKGLRAEAFF. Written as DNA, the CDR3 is TGTGCCAGTAGTATAGAGAAGGGCCTCCGCGCTGAAGCTTTCTTT.

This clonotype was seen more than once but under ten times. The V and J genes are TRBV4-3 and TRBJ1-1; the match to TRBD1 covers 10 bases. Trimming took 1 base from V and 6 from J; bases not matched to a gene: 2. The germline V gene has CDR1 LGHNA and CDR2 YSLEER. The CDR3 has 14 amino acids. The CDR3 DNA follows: TGCGCCAGCAGCCAAGGACAGGGGGCTTCTGAAGCTTTCTTT. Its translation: CASSQGQGASEAFF.

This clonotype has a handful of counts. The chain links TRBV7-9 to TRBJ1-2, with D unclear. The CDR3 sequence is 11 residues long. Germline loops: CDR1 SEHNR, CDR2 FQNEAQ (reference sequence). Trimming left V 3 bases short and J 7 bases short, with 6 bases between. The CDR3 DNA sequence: TGTGCCAGCAGCTTCTCCGTTGGCTACACCTTC. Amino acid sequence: CASSFSVGYTF.

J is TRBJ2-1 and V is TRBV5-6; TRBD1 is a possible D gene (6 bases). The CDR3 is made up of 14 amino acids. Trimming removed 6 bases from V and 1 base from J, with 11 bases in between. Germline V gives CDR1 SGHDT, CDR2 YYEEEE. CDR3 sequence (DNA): TGTGCCAGCATCCCACAGGGATCCTACAATGAGCAGTTCTTC. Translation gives CASIPQGSYNEQFF.

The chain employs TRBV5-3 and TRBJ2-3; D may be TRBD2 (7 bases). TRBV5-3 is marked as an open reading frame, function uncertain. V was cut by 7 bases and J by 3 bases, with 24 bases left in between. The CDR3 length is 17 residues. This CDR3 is CARGSPTRGARTDTQYF. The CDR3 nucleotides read TGTGCCAGAGGATCACCAACCCGGGGGGCGAGGACAGATACGCAGTATTTT.

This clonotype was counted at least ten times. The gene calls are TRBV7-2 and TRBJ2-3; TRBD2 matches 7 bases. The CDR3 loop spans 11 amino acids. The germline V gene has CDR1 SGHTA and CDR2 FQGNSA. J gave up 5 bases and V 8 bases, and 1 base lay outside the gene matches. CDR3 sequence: CASREVDTQYF. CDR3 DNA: TGTGCCAGCCGGGAGGTAGATACGCAGTATTTT.

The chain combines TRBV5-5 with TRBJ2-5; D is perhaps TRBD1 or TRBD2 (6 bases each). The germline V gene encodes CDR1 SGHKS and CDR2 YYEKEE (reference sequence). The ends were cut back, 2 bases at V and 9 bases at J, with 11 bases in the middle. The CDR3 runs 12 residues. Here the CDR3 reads CASSFGGGAQYF. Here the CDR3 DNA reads TGTGCCAGCAGCTTTGGAGGGGGTGCCCAGTACTTC.

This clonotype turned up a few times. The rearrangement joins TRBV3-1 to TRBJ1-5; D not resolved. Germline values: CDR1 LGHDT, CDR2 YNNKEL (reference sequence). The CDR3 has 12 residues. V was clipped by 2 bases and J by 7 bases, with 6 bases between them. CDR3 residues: CASSQLDQPQHF. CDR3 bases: TGTGCCAGCAGCCAACTTGACCAGCCCCAGCATTTT. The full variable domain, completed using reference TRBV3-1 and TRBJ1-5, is DTAVSQTPKYLVTQMGNDKSIKCEQNLGHDTMYWYKQDSKKFLKIMFSYNNKELIINETVPNRFSPKSPDKAHLNLHINSLELGDSAVYFCASSQLDQPQHFGDGTRLSIL.

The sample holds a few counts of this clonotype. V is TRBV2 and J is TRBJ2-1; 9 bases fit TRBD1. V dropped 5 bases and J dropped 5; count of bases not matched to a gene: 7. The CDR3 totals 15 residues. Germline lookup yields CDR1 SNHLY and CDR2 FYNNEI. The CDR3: CASSSDRGGHNEQFF. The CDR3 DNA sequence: TGTGCCAGCAGTTCTGACAGGGGGGGCCACAATGAGCAGTTCTTC.

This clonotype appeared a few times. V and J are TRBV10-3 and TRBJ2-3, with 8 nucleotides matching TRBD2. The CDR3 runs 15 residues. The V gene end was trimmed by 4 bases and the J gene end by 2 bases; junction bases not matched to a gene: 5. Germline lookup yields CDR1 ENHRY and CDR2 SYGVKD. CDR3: CAISGVAGITDTQYF. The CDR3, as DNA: TGTGCCATCAGTGGGGTAGCGGGGATCACAGATACGCAGTATTTT.

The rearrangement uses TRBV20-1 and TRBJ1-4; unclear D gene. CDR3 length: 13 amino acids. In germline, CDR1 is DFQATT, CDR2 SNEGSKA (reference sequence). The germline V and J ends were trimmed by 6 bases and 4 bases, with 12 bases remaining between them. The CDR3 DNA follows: TGCAGTGCCCCTAGCAGGTTTAATGAAAAACTGTTTTTT. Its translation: CSAPSRFNEKLFF.

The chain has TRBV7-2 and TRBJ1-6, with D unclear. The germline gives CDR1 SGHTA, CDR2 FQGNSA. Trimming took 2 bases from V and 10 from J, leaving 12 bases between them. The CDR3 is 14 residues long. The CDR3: CASSLTWPDSPLHF. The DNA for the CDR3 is TGTGCCAGCAGCTTAACATGGCCCGACTCACCCCTCCACTTT.

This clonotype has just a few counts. The CDR3 region has the DNA TGTGCCAGCAGCTTACCCAGGGGGCCGGGAGAGACCCAGTACTTC. Encoded protein: CASSLPRGPGETQYF. The chain combines TRBV7-9 with TRBJ2-5; 8 bases map to TRBD1. Unmatched junction bases numbered 6, after V lost 2 bases and J lost 4 bases. Germline lookup yields CDR1 SEHNR and CDR2 FQNEAQ (reference sequence). CDR3 length: 15 amino acids. Supplemented by reference TRBV7-9 and TRBJ2-5, the full variable domain reads DTGVSQNPRHKITKRGQNVTFRCDPISEHNRLYWYRQTLGQGPEFLTYFQNEAQLEKSRLLSDRFSAERPKGSFSTLEIQRTEQGDSAMYLCASSLPRGPGETQYFGPGTRLLVL.

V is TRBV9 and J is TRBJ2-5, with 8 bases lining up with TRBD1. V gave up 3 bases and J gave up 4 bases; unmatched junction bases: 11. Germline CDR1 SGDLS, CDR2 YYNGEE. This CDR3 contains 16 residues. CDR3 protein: CASSGPQGAGGETQYF. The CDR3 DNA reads TGTGCCAGCAGCGGACCCCAGGGGGCCGGAGGAGAGACCCAGTACTTC. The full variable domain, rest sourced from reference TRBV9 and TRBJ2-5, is DSGVTQTPKHLITATGQRVTLRCSPRSGDLSVYWYQQSLDQGLQFLIQYYNGEERAKGNILERFSAQQFPDLHSELNLSSLELGDSALYFCASSGPQGAGGETQYFGPGTRLLVL.

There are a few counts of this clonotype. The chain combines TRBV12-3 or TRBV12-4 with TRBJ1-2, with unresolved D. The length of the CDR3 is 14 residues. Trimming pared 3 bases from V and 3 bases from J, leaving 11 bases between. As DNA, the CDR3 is TGTGCCAGCAGTTTGGAGGGAATGGACTATGGCTACACCTTC. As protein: CASSLEGMDYGYTF.

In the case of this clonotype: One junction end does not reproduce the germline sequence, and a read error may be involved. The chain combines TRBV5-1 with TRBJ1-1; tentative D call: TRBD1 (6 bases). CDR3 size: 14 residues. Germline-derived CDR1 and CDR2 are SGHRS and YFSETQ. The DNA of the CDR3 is TGCGCCAGCAGCCTGGAACAGGGTTGGACTGATGCTTTCTTT. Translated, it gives CASSLEQGWTDAFF.

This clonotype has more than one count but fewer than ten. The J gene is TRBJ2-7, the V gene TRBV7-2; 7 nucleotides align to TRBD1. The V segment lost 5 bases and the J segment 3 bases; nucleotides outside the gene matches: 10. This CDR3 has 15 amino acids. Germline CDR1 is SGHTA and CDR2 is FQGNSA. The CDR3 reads CASSVTTGELYEQYF. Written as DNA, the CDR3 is TGTGCCAGCAGCGTGACTACAGGGGAGCTCTACGAGCAGTACTTC.

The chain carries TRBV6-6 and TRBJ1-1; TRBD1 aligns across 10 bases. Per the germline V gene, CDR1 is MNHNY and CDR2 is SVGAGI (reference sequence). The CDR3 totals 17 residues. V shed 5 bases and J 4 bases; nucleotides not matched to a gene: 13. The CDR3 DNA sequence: TGTGCCAGCAGTCCCCTCCCGGGACAGGGGTTCGGCACTGAAGCTTTCTTT. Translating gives CASSPLPGQGFGTEAFF.